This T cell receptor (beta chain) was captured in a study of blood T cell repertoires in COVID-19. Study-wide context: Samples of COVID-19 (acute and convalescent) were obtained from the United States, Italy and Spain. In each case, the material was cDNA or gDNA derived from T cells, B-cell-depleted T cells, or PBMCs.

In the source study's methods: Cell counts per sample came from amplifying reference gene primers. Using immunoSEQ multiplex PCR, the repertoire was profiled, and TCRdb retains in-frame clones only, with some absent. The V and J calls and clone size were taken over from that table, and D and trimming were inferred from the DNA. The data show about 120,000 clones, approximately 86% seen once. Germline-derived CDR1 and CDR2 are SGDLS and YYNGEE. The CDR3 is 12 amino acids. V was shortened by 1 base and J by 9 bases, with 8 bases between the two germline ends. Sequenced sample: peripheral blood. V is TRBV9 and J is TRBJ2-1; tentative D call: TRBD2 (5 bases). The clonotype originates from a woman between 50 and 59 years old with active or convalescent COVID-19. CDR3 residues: CASSVNEGEQFF. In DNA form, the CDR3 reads TGTGCCAGCAGCGTAAACGAGGGTGAGCAGTTCTTC.